The 30 T cell receptor beta chains below all came from one sample that was sequenced in a study of T-cell reconstitution after alpha-beta-depleted transplantation in children. Unique molecular identifiers were incorporated when the TCRbeta library was constructed. TCRdb independently ran MiXCR on the PCR reads; one entry per CDR3 protein. The sample includes about 540,000 distinct CDR3 sequences, around 18% of them seen just once. The sequencing here drew on PBMCs from the stem cell graft donor, taken from the stem cell graft. These receptors came from a human donor who donated a stem cell graft to a child with acute lymphoblastic leukemia.

In its sample, this clonotype ranks as medium-sized (0.01 to 0.1%). The chain is built from TRBV10-2 and TRBJ1-1; D unclear. V was clipped by 8 bases and J by 1 base, with 11 bases between them. Germline V gene lookup returns CDR1 WSHSY and CDR2 SAAADI. This CDR3 region has 13 residues. The DNA for the CDR3 is TGCGCCAGCGGGAACCGGGAGAACACTGAAGCTTTCTTT. It codes for CASGNRENTEAFF.

This clonotype was counted between two and nine times. The rearrangement uses TRBV11-1 and TRBJ2-1, with 8 bases fitting TRBD1. There are 14 residues in the CDR3. J gave up 9 bases and V 4 bases, and 8 bases lay outside the gene matches. Germline CDR1 SGHAT, CDR2 FQDESV (reference sequence). This chain's CDR3 is CASSYDRGEGEQFF. CDR3 DNA sequence: TGTGCCAGCAGCTACGACAGGGGAGAGGGTGAGCAGTTCTTC.

V and J are TRBV29-1 and TRBJ1-1, with D unresolved. V lost 5 bases to trimming and J lost 7 bases, with 11 bases between them. This CDR3 comprises 11 residues. The germline CDR1 and CDR2 sequences are SQVTM and ANQGSEA. The CDR3 nucleotides are TGCAGCGTTTGGGTGTTGGGTGAAGCTTTCTTT. Protein: CSVWVLGEAFF.

This rearrangement joins TRBV12-3 or TRBV12-4 to TRBJ1-5; weak D call: TRBD1 (6 bases). Trimming left V 5 bases short and J 8 bases short, with 19 bases between. CDR3 length equals 15 residues. CDR3 nucleotide sequence: TGTGCCAGCAGTCCCAAGACAGGTATAGCCGAGCCCCAGCATTTT. Translating it yields CASSPKTGIAEPQHF.

This clonotype was seen a handful of times. The chain uses TRBV5-1 and TRBJ2-5; 11 nucleotides align to TRBD2. V shed 3 bases and J 4 bases; nucleotides not matched to a gene: 5. Germline V gene sequence: CDR1 SGHRS, CDR2 YFSETQ. The CDR3 length is 15 residues. CDR3 loop: CASSSLLAGGETQYF. The CDR3 DNA reads as TGCGCCAGCAGCTCACTCCTAGCGGGAGGAGAGACCCAGTACTTC. Using reference TRBV5-1 and TRBJ2-5 for the parts outside the CDR3, the full variable domain is KAGVTQTPRYLIKTRGQQVTLSCSPISGHRSVSWYQQTPGQGLQFLFEYFSETQRNKGNFPGRFSGRQFSNSRSEMNVSTLELGDSALYLCASSSLLAGGETQYFGPGTRLLVL.

The sample holds a few counts of this clonotype. The genes are TRBV5-1 and TRBJ1-6; D call uncertain. Germline lookup yields CDR1 SGHRS and CDR2 YFSETQ. This CDR3 contains 14 residues. The V end lost 4 bases, the J end lost 5 bases, and 10 bases lay between the germline ends. In DNA, the CDR3 is TGCGCCAGCAGCAATTCTCGGAATAATTCACCCCTCCACTTT. It is translated as CASSNSRNNSPLHF.

This clonotype was counted only a few times. The rearrangement joins TRBV10-3 to TRBJ2-7; 8 bases line up with TRBD1. The germline V gene has CDR1 ENHRY and CDR2 SYGVKD. The CDR3 has 14 residues. V lost 2 bases, J lost 3 bases, and 3 bases stayed unmatched. The CDR3 bases are TGTGCCATCAGTGAGCGACAGGGGAACTACGAGCAGTACTTC. Translation gives CAISERQGNYEQYF.

This clonotype was picked up one time. The V gene is TRBV7-9, the J gene TRBJ2-7; D may be TRBD1 or TRBD2 (7 bases each). This CDR3 contains 16 residues. From germline, CDR1 is SEHNR and CDR2 FQNEAQ (reference sequence). Trimming shortened V by 8 bases and J by 6 bases, and 26 bases separated the two germline ends. The CDR3 region is CASDSITRPGGAEQYF. CDR3 DNA sequence: TGTGCCAGCGATTCCATTACGAGGCCAGGGGGGGCCGAGCAGTACTTC.

This clonotype was counted between two and nine times. The gene calls are TRBV5-1 and TRBJ2-7; 11 bases match TRBD2. This CDR3 spans 16 amino acids. After removal of 3 bases from V and 1 base from J, the junction contained 6 bases not matched to a gene. Germline-derived CDR1 and CDR2 are SGHRS and YFSETQ. In nucleotides, the CDR3 is TGCGCCAGCAGCTCGTCGGGACTAGCGGTATCCTACGAGCAGTACTTC. Its protein is CASSSSGLAVSYEQYF.

This clonotype was recorded a few times. The chain employs TRBV7-6 and TRBJ2-7, with no clear D. V gave up 1 base and J gave up 10 bases, with 17 bases separating them. Per germline, CDR1 SGHVS and CDR2 FNYEAQ. This CDR3 is built from 14 residues. As DNA, the CDR3 is TGTGCCAGCAGCTTAGTCTCCCGCGGTAGCTACCAGTACTTC. Protein sequence: CASSLVSRGSYQYF. The whole variable domain, remainder taken from reference TRBV7-6 and TRBJ2-7, is GAGVSQSPRYKVTKRGQDVALRCDPISGHVSLYWYRQALGQGPEFLTYFNYEAQQDKSGLPNDRFSAERPEGSISTLTIQRTEQRDSAMYRCASSLVSRGSYQYFGPGTRLTVT.

The chain recombines TRBV5-4 with TRBJ2-7; a possible D gene is TRBD1 (5 bases). Germline V CDR1 and CDR2: SGHNT, YYREEE (reference sequence). The CDR3 sequence is 15 residues long. Trimming took off 0 bases at V and 2 bases at J, with 12 bases between the two ends. Written as DNA, the CDR3 is TGTGCCAGCAGCTTGGGTGTAGGACAAACCTACGAGCAGTACTTC. Translating it yields CASSLGVGQTYEQYF.

This clonotype showed up many times. A junction end diverges from the germline sequence, so it may reflect a read error. The rearrangement links TRBV5-1 to TRBJ1-2, with a tentative D call TRBD1 (5 bases). Germline CDR1 and CDR2: SGHRS and YFSETQ. CDR3 length: 13 amino acids. The CDR3: CASSLVDSYGYTF. DNA for the CDR3: TGTGCCAGCAGCTTGGTCGACAGCTATGGCTACACCTTC.

This clonotype was counted between two and nine times. V gene TRBV19 combines with J gene TRBJ2-3; tentative D call: TRBD2 (5 bases). This CDR3 contains 14 residues. V shed 4 bases and J shed 3 bases, with 11 bases lying between them. Germline V CDR1 and CDR2: LNHDA, SQIVND (reference sequence). CDR3 amino acids: CASSSPGMTDTQYF. The DNA of the CDR3 is TGTGCCAGTAGTAGCCCGGGGATGACAGATACGCAGTATTTT.

The rearrangement joins TRBV20-1 to TRBJ2-7; a weak D match, TRBD1 (7 bases). CDR3 length: 13 residues. V dropped 5 bases and J dropped 0 bases, with 11 bases sitting between them. Germline CDR1 and CDR2: DFQATT and SNEGSKA (reference sequence). The CDR3 is CSAGGTVSYEQYF. In DNA, the CDR3 is TGCAGTGCTGGCGGGACAGTCTCCTACGAGCAGTACTTC.

This clonotype was found a few times. V is TRBV7-9 and J is TRBJ2-1; tentative D call: TRBD2 (5 bases). V lost 1 base to trimming and J lost 4 bases, with 14 bases between them. The length of the CDR3 is 16 residues. Germline-derived CDR1 and CDR2 are SEHNR and FQNEAQ (reference sequence). The CDR3, as DNA: TGTGCCAGCAGCTTAGGGACTTCGTCTTTTTACAATGAGCAGTTCTTC. Encoded protein: CASSLGTSSFYNEQFF.

This sequence joins TRBV6-6 and TRBJ2-7; either TRBD1 or TRBD2 may supply D (5 bases each). Germline V lookup: CDR1 MNHNY, CDR2 SVGAGI (reference sequence). V was clipped by 4 bases and J by 4 bases, with 11 bases between them. The CDR3 has 13 amino acids. This CDR3 reads CASSSMGVYEQYF. The CDR3, as DNA: TGTGCCAGCAGTTCCATGGGGGTTTACGAGCAGTACTTC.

V gene TRBV5-6 combines with J gene TRBJ2-1; a weak D match, TRBD2 (7 bases). This CDR3 comprises 14 residues. V was cut by 3 bases and J by 12 bases, with 19 bases left in between. CDR1 and CDR2 (germline): SGHDT, YYEEEE. The CDR3 region is CASSYGQGGARQFF. The CDR3 DNA reads TGTGCCAGCAGCTACGGACAAGGGGGGGCAAGGCAGTTCTTC.

The chain couples TRBV2 to TRBJ1-5, with a tentative D call TRBD1 (5 bases). The CDR3 has 13 residues. Germline values: CDR1 SNHLY, CDR2 FYNNEI. Trimming took 4 bases from V and 6 from J, leaving 10 bases between them. The CDR3 reads CASSVGGAQPQHF. In DNA form, the CDR3 reads TGTGCCAGCAGTGTCGGCGGGGCTCAGCCCCAGCATTTT.

This clonotype came up a few times. The chain couples TRBV4-1 to TRBJ2-1; D is undetermined. CDR3 size: 17 residues. Per the germline V gene, CDR1 is MGHRA and CDR2 is YSYEKL. Trimming cost V 3 bases and J 6 bases, with 21 bases left between them. The CDR3 sequence: CASSHTLTEFLRNEQFF. For the CDR3, the DNA is TGCGCCAGCAGCCACACCTTGACGGAATTCCTCCGCAATGAGCAGTTCTTC.

The chain couples TRBV12-3 or TRBV12-4 to TRBJ2-1; 9 bases fit TRBD2. The CDR3 runs to 15 residues. Unmatched junction bases numbered 12, after V lost 6 bases and J lost 9 bases. The CDR3 sequence: CASSLGTSPMSEQFF. CDR3 in DNA: TGTGCCAGCAGCCTCGGGACTAGCCCAATGAGTGAGCAGTTCTTC.

CDR3 nucleotides: TGTGCCAGCAGTTACTCGCCCTCTAGCGGGAGCTCGAAAGAGACCCAGTACTTC. Residues: CASSYSPSSGSSKETQYF. The chain combines TRBV6-5 with TRBJ2-5, with 10 bases aligning to TRBD2. Germline assignment: CDR1 MNHEY and CDR2 SVGAGI. The V gene end was trimmed by 0 bases and the J gene end by 3 bases; junction bases not matched to a gene: 10. CDR3 length: 18 amino acids.

This clonotype was recorded only once. In nucleotides, the CDR3 is TGCGCCAGCAGCCAAGAAGTGGGCTACGAGCAGTACTTC. Translating gives CASSQEVGYEQYF. The rearrangement links TRBV4-1 to TRBJ2-7, with no clear D. Germline assignment: CDR1 MGHRA and CDR2 YSYEKL. Trimming removed 0 bases at V and 3 bases at J, with 6 bases between. This CDR3 comprises 13 residues.

V and J are TRBV7-8 and TRBJ1-6; no firm D call. The CDR3 covers 15 residues. CDR1 SGHVS and CDR2 FQNEAQ come from the germline V gene. The V end lost 1 base, the J end lost 7 bases, and 11 bases lay between the germline ends. In DNA form, the CDR3 reads TGTGCCAGCAGCTTAGAAGTGAACTTAAATTCACCCCTCCACTTT. Its protein product is CASSLEVNLNSPLHF. Combining the CDR3 with reference TRBV7-8 and TRBJ1-6 gives the whole variable domain GAGVSQSPRYKVAKRGQDVALRCDPISGHVSLFWYQQALGQGPEFLTYFQNEAQLDKSGLPSDRFFAERPEGSVSTLKIQRTQQEDSAVYLCASSLEVNLNSPLHFGNGTRLTVT.

In this sample, this clonotype turned up a few times. The chain combines TRBV24-1 with TRBJ2-1, with 7 bases fitting TRBD2. Germline assignment: CDR1 KGHDR and CDR2 SFDVKD. The trim removed 1 base at V and 12 bases at J, leaving 11 bases unmatched. The CDR3 has 15 amino acids. The CDR3 nucleotides are TGTGCCACCAGTGATTTAGAAGCGGGACTTGGTGGGCAGTTCTTC. This gives the protein CATSDLEAGLGGQFF.

With regard to this clonotype: The junction shows a germline mismatch at one end, possibly a read error. The chain couples TRBV14 to TRBJ2-1; 7 bases match TRBD2. The CDR3 is made up of 15 amino acids. Germline-derived CDR1 and CDR2 are SGHDN and FVKESK. The CDR3 nucleotides are TGTGCCAGCAGCCCCCGGGACTACTCCTACAATGAGGAGTTCTTC. Residues: CASSPRDYSYNEEFF.

The CDR3 is CASSPVLGNYGYTF. The CDR3 DNA sequence: TGTGCCAGCAGCCCTGTTTTAGGGAACTATGGCTACACCTTC. The J gene is TRBJ1-2, the V gene TRBV7-9; D ambiguous. The CDR3 runs 14 residues. V was trimmed by 5 bases and J by 2 bases, leaving 12 bases between them. Looked up from germline, CDR1 is SEHNR and CDR2 is FQNEAQ (reference sequence).

This clonotype was seen more than once but under ten times. The V call is TRBV7-9, the J call TRBJ1-4; D uncertain. The CDR3 runs to 16 residues. The V and J ends lost 4 bases and 8 bases respectively, with 20 bases between them. In germline, CDR1 is SEHNR, CDR2 FQNEAQ (reference sequence). CDR3 amino acids: CASSSSLHHYSEKLFF. In DNA form, the CDR3 reads TGTGCCAGCAGCTCTTCCCTACATCACTACTCCGAAAAACTGTTTTTT.

The CDR3 region has the DNA TGTGCCAGCAGCTTCCGGGGGCTGCATGAGCAGTTCTTC. This translates into CASSFRGLHEQFF. The V and J genes are TRBV13 and TRBJ2-1; either TRBD1 or TRBD2 may fit D (6 bases each). The CDR3 contains 13 residues. V dropped 3 bases and J dropped 8 bases, with 11 bases sitting between them. Germline V gene data show CDR1 as PRHDT and CDR2 as FYEKMQ (reference sequence).

Only a few counts were recorded for this clonotype. The rearrangement uses TRBV14 and TRBJ2-1; TRBD2 matches 9 bases. J lost 13 bases, V lost 4 bases, and 5 bases had no gene match. CDR3 size: 12 residues. The germline V gene has CDR1 SGHDN and CDR2 FVKESK. CDR3 DNA: TGTGCCAGCAGCCCTAGCGGGGTAGACCAGTTCTTC. This encodes CASSPSGVDQFF.

This clonotype was seen a handful of times. The chain recombines TRBV27 with TRBJ1-5; D remains ambiguous. Germline values: CDR1 MNHEY, CDR2 SMNVEV (reference sequence). CDR3 length equals 13 residues. V lost 7 bases and J lost 6, with 13 bases in between. The CDR3 reads CASKRVSGQPQHF. The CDR3 DNA sequence: TGTGCCAGCAAAAGGGTTTCGGGTCAGCCCCAGCATTTT.